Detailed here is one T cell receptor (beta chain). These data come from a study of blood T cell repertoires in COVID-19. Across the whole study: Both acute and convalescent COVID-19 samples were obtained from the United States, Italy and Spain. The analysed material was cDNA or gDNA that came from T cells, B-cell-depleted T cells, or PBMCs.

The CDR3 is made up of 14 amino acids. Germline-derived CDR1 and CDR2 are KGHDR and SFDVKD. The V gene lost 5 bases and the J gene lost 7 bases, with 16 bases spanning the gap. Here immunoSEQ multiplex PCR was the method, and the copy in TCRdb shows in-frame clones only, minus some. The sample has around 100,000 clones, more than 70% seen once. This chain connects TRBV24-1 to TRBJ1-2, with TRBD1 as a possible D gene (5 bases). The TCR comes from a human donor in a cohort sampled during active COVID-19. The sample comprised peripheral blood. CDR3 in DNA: TGTGCCACCAGTGCCAACACAGGTGAACCTGGCTACACCTTC. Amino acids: CATSANTGEPGYTF.